The 29 T cell receptor beta chains below were found in one sample sequenced in a study of cytomegalovirus exposure and HLA in healthy donors. The PCR was carried out with 60 Vbeta primers and 13 Jbeta primers. Here immunoSEQ multiplex PCR was the method, and the copy in TCRdb shows in-frame clones only, minus some. Among under 150,000 clones listed, 55% to 80% were seen once. Material: PBMCs. The source is a woman between 40 and 55 years old in good health and CMV-seronegative.

Here the CDR3 DNA reads TGTGCCAGCAGCCCGTTCGGGGATCAGCCCCAGCATTTT. Its translation is CASSPFGDQPQHF. This chain joins TRBV5-8 and TRBJ1-5; D is uncertain. Trimming removed 4 bases from V and 5 bases from J, with 10 bases in between. CDR3 length: 13 amino acids. Germline assignment: CDR1 SGHTS and CDR2 YDEGEE.

This sequence joins TRBV5-1 and TRBJ2-1; TRBD2 matches 9 bases. The CDR3 contains 16 residues. CDR1 is SGHRS, CDR2 YFSETQ, per germline. V lost 2 bases to trimming and J lost 9 bases; unmatched junction nucleotides: 12. In DNA form, the CDR3 reads TGCGCCAGCAGCTTTCCAGCGGGGGGCCGGATAGGTGAGCAGTTCTTC. It encodes CASSFPAGGRIGEQFF.

The chain recombines TRBV4-3 with TRBJ2-1; 10 bases match TRBD2. With 1 base clipped from V and 2 bases from J, the junction kept 5 bases outside the gene matches. The CDR3 runs 17 residues. Per germline, CDR1 LGHNA and CDR2 YSLEER. The DNA for the CDR3 is TGCGCCAGCAGCCAAGTTTTTAGCGGGGGGCCCTACAATGAGCAGTTCTTC. The encoded protein is CASSQVFSGGPYNEQFF.

The chain is built from TRBV27 and TRBJ2-2, with no clear D. Germline CDR1 MNHEY, CDR2 SMNVEV (reference sequence). Trimming stripped 3 bases from V and 4 bases from J, with 12 bases between. The CDR3 consists of 15 residues. The CDR3 sequence: CASSFSYLGTGELFF. DNA for the CDR3: TGTGCCAGCAGTTTTTCCTACCTTGGCACCGGGGAGCTGTTTTTT.

The V call is TRBV7-6, the J call TRBJ2-1; possible D gene TRBD1, 5 bases. The CDR3 consists of 17 residues. The germline gives CDR1 SGHVS, CDR2 FNYEAQ. V was cut by 5 bases and J by 0 bases, with 17 bases left in between. As DNA, the CDR3 is TGTGCCAGCAGCCCTTTCGAAGGGGCAAGCTCCTACAATGAGCAGTTCTTC. Protein sequence: CASSPFEGASSYNEQFF.

This clone has more than one count but fewer than ten. This sequence joins TRBV10-3 and TRBJ1-1; no clear D. The CDR3 extends over 15 amino acids. Germline lookup yields CDR1 ENHRY and CDR2 SYGVKD. Trimming left V 7 bases short and J 4 bases short, with 19 bases between. As DNA, the CDR3 is TGTGCCATCATTGGGAAGAGGGAAGCAGGCACTGAAGCTTTCTTT. Residues: CAIIGKREAGTEAFF.

V usage is TRBV5-1 and J usage is TRBJ1-4, with a tentative D call TRBD1 (5 bases). This CDR3 region has 14 residues. Germline CDR1 SGHRS, CDR2 YFSETQ. Trimming left V 4 bases short and J 7 bases short, with 14 bases between. CDR3 amino acids: CASSTGTGGEKLFF. The CDR3 region has the DNA TGCGCCAGCAGCACCGGGACTGGAGGTGAAAAACTGTTTTTT.

The chain employs TRBV28 and TRBJ1-1, with D unclear. CDR3 length: 15 amino acids. Germline V gene data show CDR1 as MDHEN and CDR2 as SYDVKM. Deletions cut 2 bases from V and 0 bases from J, with 10 bases between. The CDR3 region has the DNA TGTGCCAGCAGTTTAATGGCCGTCATGAACACTGAAGCTTTCTTT. This sequence encodes CASSLMAVMNTEAFF.

This clone appeared once. The genes are TRBV6-6 and TRBJ2-5; 7 positions agree with TRBD1. Germline values: CDR1 MNHNY, CDR2 SVGAGI (reference sequence). The V gene end was trimmed by 5 bases and the J gene end by 7 bases; junction bases not matched to a gene: 7. The CDR3 has 13 amino acids. The CDR3 region has the DNA TGTGCCAGCAGTGGCGACAGGGATGGGACCCAGTACTTC. This encodes CASSGDRDGTQYF.

This clone was counted only a few times. The gene calls are TRBV18 and TRBJ1-2; a possible D gene is TRBD1 (5 bases). CDR1 is KGHSH and CDR2 is LQKENI in the germline V gene. V was pared by 3 bases and J by 8 bases, with 16 bases between. The CDR3 contains 14 residues. The CDR3 DNA sequence: TGTGCCAGCTCACCGGATAAGGGGACTCGGGGCTACACCTTC. Encoded protein: CASSPDKGTRGYTF. Supplemented by reference TRBV18 and TRBJ1-2, the full variable domain reads NAGVMQNPRHLVRRRGQEARLRCSPMKGHSHVYWYRQLPEEGLKFMVYLQKENIIDESGMPKERFSAEFPKEGPSILRIQQVVRGDSAAYFCASSPDKGTRGYTFGSGTRLTVV.

The chain joins TRBV2 to TRBJ2-4, with D perhaps TRBD2 (5 bases). Trimming stripped 3 bases from V and 10 bases from J, with 10 bases between. Germline CDR1 and CDR2: SNHLY and FYNNEI. This CDR3 spans 12 amino acids. CDR3 sequence: CASSERAPIQYF. The CDR3 coding sequence is TGTGCCAGCAGTGAGCGGGCACCGATTCAGTACTTC. The entire variable domain, with the rest obtained from reference TRBV2 and TRBJ2-4, is as follows: EPEVTQTPSHQVTQMGQEVILRCVPISNHLYFYWYRQILGQKVEFLVSFYNNEISEKSEIFDDQFSVERPDGSNFTLKIRSTKLEDSAMYFCASSERAPIQYFGAGTRLSVL.

V and J are TRBV27 and TRBJ1-2; no clear D gene. Trimming shortened V by 2 bases and J by 5 bases, and 9 bases separated the two germline ends. The germline V gene has CDR1 MNHEY and CDR2 SMNVEV (reference sequence). The CDR3 sequence is 13 residues long. CDR3 nucleotide sequence: TGTGCCAGCAGTTTAGGCCCGTTATATGGCTACACCTTC. Translating gives CASSLGPLYGYTF.

This chain joins TRBV5-1 and TRBJ1-1, with 7 bases fitting TRBD1. The V gene's germline CDR1 is SGHRS and CDR2 YFSETQ. The trim removed 4 bases at V and 0 bases at J, leaving 3 bases unmatched. The CDR3 has 14 residues. Written as DNA, the CDR3 is TGCGCCAGCAGCGAGACAGGGTTGAACACTGAAGCTTTCTTT. It is translated as CASSETGLNTEAFF. The complete variable domain, with remaining parts taken from reference TRBV5-1 and TRBJ1-1, reads KAGVTQTPRYLIKTRGQQVTLSCSPISGHRSVSWYQQTPGQGLQFLFEYFSETQRNKGNFPGRFSGRQFSNSRSEMNVSTLELGDSALYLCASSETGLNTEAFFGQGTRLTVV.

The J gene is TRBJ2-1, the V gene TRBV7-9; D possibly corresponds to TRBD2 (6 bases). V lost 1 base and J lost 7, with 8 bases in between. CDR3 size: 13 residues. The germline CDR1 and CDR2 sequences are SEHNR and FQNEAQ (reference sequence). CDR3 sequence (DNA): TGTGCCAGCAGCTTAGTACTAGCAAATGAGCAGTTCTTC. Protein: CASSLVLANEQFF.

This rearrangement joins TRBV7-6 to TRBJ1-1; 8 bases fit TRBD1. This CDR3 comprises 17 residues. The V segment lost 3 bases and the J segment 6 bases; nucleotides outside the gene matches: 15. CDR1 is SGHVS, CDR2 FNYEAQ, per germline. CDR3 amino acids: CASSFRQGLGEGPEAFF. In nucleotides, the CDR3 is TGTGCCAGCAGCTTTAGACAGGGGCTCGGGGAAGGGCCTGAAGCTTTCTTT.

This chain uses TRBV29-1 with TRBJ2-3; 7 nucleotides align to TRBD2. V trimming: 5 bases; J trimming: 2 bases; junction bases outside the gene matches: 4. Germline CDR1 reads SQVTM; CDR2 reads ANQGSEA. This CDR3 spans 13 amino acids. CDR3 loop: CSVFGGFTDTQYF. CDR3 sequence (DNA): TGCAGCGTTTTCGGGGGGTTCACAGATACGCAGTATTTT.

This clone has more than one count but fewer than ten. The chain recombines TRBV7-2 with TRBJ1-5; weak D call: TRBD1 (5 bases). CDR3 length: 14 amino acids. V lost 1 base and J 6 bases, leaving 10 bases between the germline ends. From germline, CDR1 is SGHTA and CDR2 FQGNSA. CDR3 amino acids: CASSLVPGGQPQHF. The CDR3 DNA reads TGTGCCAGCAGCTTAGTTCCGGGGGGTCAGCCCCAGCATTTT.

The chain combines TRBV10-3 with TRBJ1-5; TRBD1 aligns across 9 bases. This CDR3 is 15 amino acids long. Trimming cost V 2 bases and J 4 bases; bases outside gene matches: 3. The V gene's germline CDR1 is ENHRY and CDR2 SYGVKD. CDR3 in DNA: TGTGCCATCAGTGAGGGGACAGGGAAGAATCAGCCCCAGCATTTT. As protein: CAISEGTGKNQPQHF.

As DNA, the CDR3 is TGCAGCGTTGCGGGGGACAGGGTAACGGATACGCAGTATTTT. Protein: CSVAGDRVTDTQYF. The genes are TRBV29-1 and TRBJ2-3, with 9 bases matching TRBD1. The CDR3 has 14 amino acids. Germline V gene data show CDR1 as SQVTM and CDR2 as ANQGSEA. Trimming cost V 4 bases and J 6 bases; bases outside gene matches: 8.

This chain uses TRBV28 with TRBJ2-7; TRBD1 aligns across 9 bases. Germline V CDR1 and CDR2: MDHEN, SYDVKM. V was clipped by 5 bases and J by 3 bases; unmatched bases: 5. This CDR3 is built from 14 residues. The CDR3 nucleotides are TGTGCCAGCAGTCCACCGACAGGGGGCTACGAGCAGTACTTC. Amino acids: CASSPPTGGYEQYF. The full variable domain, in which reference TRBV28 and TRBJ2-7 provide the parts outside the CDR3, is DVKVTQSSRYLVKRTGEKVFLECVQDMDHENMFWYRQDPGLGLRLIYFSYDVKMKEKGDIPEGYSVSREKKERFSLILESASTNQTSMYLCASSPPTGGYEQYFGPGTRLTVT.

This chain links TRBV6-1 with TRBJ1-5, with D perhaps matching TRBD1 (5 bases). Germline V gives CDR1 MNHNS, CDR2 SASEGT. Trimming left V 7 bases short and J 4 bases short, with 17 bases between. The CDR3 loop spans 15 amino acids. The DNA for the CDR3 is TGTGCCAGCATAGACGGGCCGGGGGGAAATCAGCCCCAGCATTTT. The encoded protein is CASIDGPGGNQPQHF.

The V gene is TRBV5-6, the J gene TRBJ1-2, with a possible D match to TRBD1 (6 bases). Per germline, CDR1 SGHDT and CDR2 YYEEEE. Deletions cut 3 bases from V and 4 bases from J, with 13 bases between. The CDR3 length is 14 residues. DNA for the CDR3: TGTGCCAGCAGCTACAGGGACAATCCCTATGGCTACACCTTC. Translated: CASSYRDNPYGYTF.

This clone has a handful of counts. This chain uses TRBV5-1 with TRBJ1-3; weak D call: TRBD1 (5 bases). Germline CDR1 is SGHRS and CDR2 is YFSETQ. Trimming pared 6 bases from V and 0 bases from J, leaving 13 bases between. The CDR3 is 15 amino acids. In DNA form, the CDR3 reads TGCGCCAGCAAAGGAACAGGCTTCTCTGGAAACACCATATATTTT. Translated, it gives CASKGTGFSGNTIYF.

The V and J genes are TRBV6-4 and TRBJ1-5; unclear D gene. Per the germline V gene, CDR1 is MRHNA and CDR2 is SNTAGT. The CDR3 extends over 14 amino acids. Trimming stripped 3 bases from V and 6 bases from J, with 12 bases between. CDR3 DNA sequence: TGTGCCAGCAGTGAGGGAGCTGGCGGTCAGCCCCAGCATTTT. It yields the protein CASSEGAGGQPQHF.

The chain combines TRBV7-9 with TRBJ2-3, with 12 positions matching TRBD2. The CDR3 runs 16 residues. Germline V gene lookup returns CDR1 SEHNR and CDR2 FQNEAQ (reference sequence). V dropped 3 bases and J dropped 2; count of bases not matched to a gene: 3. CDR3 protein: CASSLTSGGNTDTQYF. Written as DNA, the CDR3 is TGTGCCAGCAGCTTGACTAGCGGGGGTAACACAGATACGCAGTATTTT.

This chain connects TRBV15 to TRBJ1-1; TRBD1 is a possible D gene (6 bases). Between the trimmed V and J ends, which lost 8 bases and 1 base, there was a span of 11 bases. CDR3 size: 13 residues. Germline V gives CDR1 LNHNV, CDR2 YYDKDF (reference sequence). The CDR3: CATGIQGNTEAFF. In DNA, the CDR3 is TGTGCCACCGGTATACAGGGGAACACTGAAGCTTTCTTT.

The chain combines TRBV7-2 with TRBJ2-5, with D unresolved. V was pared by 4 bases and J by 5 bases, with 8 bases between. This CDR3 is built from 12 residues. In germline, CDR1 is SGHTA, CDR2 FQGNSA. The CDR3 loop reads CASSSPRETQYF. CDR3 nucleotide sequence: TGTGCCAGCAGCTCCCCGCGGGAGACCCAGTACTTC.

This clone was seen a few times. The genes are TRBV5-4 and TRBJ1-5, with D maybe TRBD1 (5 bases). Germline V lookup: CDR1 SGHNT, CDR2 YYREEE (reference sequence). The CDR3 covers 13 residues. V gave up 2 bases and J gave up 4 bases, with 7 bases separating them. The CDR3 nucleotides are TGTGCCAGCAGCTTCGACAGAAATCAGCCCCAGCATTTT. It is translated as CASSFDRNQPQHF.

V is TRBV27 and J is TRBJ2-3; the match to TRBD2 covers 9 bases. This CDR3 is built from 15 residues. V gave up 8 bases and J gave up 4 bases; unmatched junction bases: 10. The germline V gene encodes CDR1 MNHEY and CDR2 SMNVEV (reference sequence). In DNA form, the CDR3 reads TGTGCCAGCTCCCTTAGCGGGGGAACCGCAGATACGCAGTATTTT. It specifies CASSLSGGTADTQYF.